This TCR beta chain was sequenced in a study of cytomegalovirus exposure and HLA in healthy donors. Study-wide results and limits: Most TCR sequences were rare, but some public TCRs occurred in many donors. Reported performance of the classifier showed diagnosis of cytomegalovirus status with high specificity and sensitivity.

The PCR had 60 Vbeta and 13 Jbeta primers. The method was immunoSEQ multiplex PCR; TCRdb's version includes in-frame clones alone and lacks a portion of them. The data contain some 90,000 clones, 70% to 85% of them singletons. V was pared by 3 bases and J by 1 base, with 12 bases between. The V gene's germline CDR1 is MDHEN and CDR2 SYDVKM. CDR3 length equals 15 residues. Worth noting for this clone: The antigen remains undetermined.

What was sequenced was PBMCs. The receptor was derived from a man aged 30 to 39 in good health and CMV-seropositive. This chain connects TRBV28 to TRBJ1-1; D is uncertain. The CDR3 nucleotides are TGTGCCAGCAGTTTGGAGCCCTTACCGAACACTGAAGCTTTCTTT. Translated, it gives CASSLEPLPNTEAFF.